These 32 T cell receptor beta chains were sequenced from one sample in a study of PD-L1 blockade in urothelial cancer. Repertoires were generated with immunoSEQ multiplex PCR, while TCRdb's copy carries only in-frame clones and drops some. This table holds 60,000 to 85,000 clones, about nine tenths found once. Sequencing was performed on PBMCs, taken around atezolizumab (anti-PD-L1) treatment. All receptors derive from a woman in her 70s with urothelial cancer.

The chain carries TRBV5-6 and TRBJ2-2; D unresolved. Germline CDR1 and CDR2: SGHDT and YYEEEE. Trimming stripped 2 bases from V and 3 bases from J, with 11 bases between. The CDR3 contains 15 residues. CDR3 DNA: TGTGCCAGCAGCTTATCCCTCGCGGACACCGGGGAGCTGTTTTTT. Protein product: CASSLSLADTGELFF.

This clone appeared a few times. J is TRBJ1-4 and V is TRBV4-1; D may be TRBD1 (5 bases). V was pared by 0 bases and J by 8 bases, with 13 bases between. The CDR3 is made up of 15 amino acids. Germline values: CDR1 MGHRA, CDR2 YSYEKL. This CDR3 is CASSQDRGIGEKLFF. DNA of the CDR3: TGCGCCAGCAGCCAAGATCGGGGGATCGGGGAAAAACTGTTTTTT.

This clone was counted a single time. V gene TRBV4-3 combines with J gene TRBJ1-1; 8 bases fit TRBD1. V was clipped by 0 bases and J by 0 bases; unmatched bases: 6. The CDR3 is made up of 17 amino acids. Germline V CDR1 and CDR2: LGHNA, YSLEER. The CDR3 DNA reads as TGCGCCAGCAGCCAAGAACTGACAGGGGTCCTGAACACTGAAGCTTTCTTT. Residues: CASSQELTGVLNTEAFF.

The chain has TRBV28 and TRBJ2-7; D may be TRBD2 (6 bases). Germline loops: CDR1 MDHEN, CDR2 SYDVKM. The CDR3 runs to 14 residues. Trimming took 4 bases from V and 2 from J, leaving 12 bases between them. CDR3 protein: CASSSRRAPYEQYF. The CDR3 nucleotides read TGTGCCAGCAGTTCCCGGAGGGCTCCCTACGAGCAGTACTTC.

This clone has more than one count but fewer than ten. The CDR3, as DNA: TGTGCCGGACGGGACAGCCTACACTATGGCTACACCTTC. Translated, it gives CAGRDSLHYGYTF. The rearrangement links TRBV6-1 to TRBJ1-2, with 7 bases aligning to TRBD1. The germline CDR1 and CDR2 sequences are MNHNS and SASEGT. The V segment lost 11 bases and the J segment 3 bases; nucleotides outside the gene matches: 9. CDR3 length: 13 amino acids.

V and J are TRBV5-4 and TRBJ2-3, with D unresolved. The germline V gene has CDR1 SGHNT and CDR2 YYREEE (reference sequence). The CDR3 totals 13 residues. The germline V and J ends were trimmed by 5 bases and 1 base, with 8 bases remaining between them. CDR3 DNA sequence: TGTGCCAGCAGACTGTTGGGCACAGATACGCAGTATTTT. Its translation: CASRLLGTDTQYF.

This clone is a singleton in its sample. The gene calls are TRBV11-3 and TRBJ2-4, with a possible D match to TRBD1 (7 bases). Germline-derived CDR1 and CDR2 are SGHNT and YENEEA. The CDR3 is made up of 15 amino acids. V lost 5 bases to trimming and J lost 1 base, with 12 bases between them. The CDR3 DNA is TGTGCCAGCAGCCAGGGGGGATCGGCCAAAAACATTCAGTACTTC. This encodes CASSQGGSAKNIQYF.

The rearrangement links TRBV2 to TRBJ1-1; D is possibly TRBD1 (5 bases). CDR1 is SNHLY and CDR2 is FYNNEI in the germline V gene. V was shortened by 2 bases and J by 3 bases, with 13 bases between the two germline ends. The CDR3 is made up of 15 amino acids. The CDR3 DNA sequence: TGTGCCAGCAGTGAACTACGGGGGAAGGACACTGAAGCTTTCTTT. Translating gives CASSELRGKDTEAFF.

The chain employs TRBV7-2 and TRBJ2-3; D not resolved. Trimming pared 0 bases from V and 4 bases from J, leaving 8 bases between. Germline CDR1 SGHTA, CDR2 FQGNSA. The CDR3 spans 14 residues. The CDR3 DNA follows: TGTGCCAGCAGCTTAGCCCTCGTCGCAGATACGCAGTATTTT. This translates into CASSLALVADTQYF.

J is TRBJ2-7 and V is TRBV28, with D hard to call. V lost 2 bases and J lost 9, with 17 bases in between. This CDR3 region has 14 residues. Germline CDR1 reads MDHEN; CDR2 reads SYDVKM. CDR3 amino acids: CASSLRSGVRGQYF. CDR3 nucleotides: TGTGCCAGCAGTTTACGGTCGGGTGTAAGAGGGCAGTACTTC.

The rearrangement links TRBV19 to TRBJ1-2, with TRBD1 matching over 9 bases. The J segment lost 0 bases and the V segment lost 3 bases, leaving 5 bases of the junction unmatched. Germline assignment: CDR1 LNHDA and CDR2 SQIVND (reference sequence). The CDR3 totals 16 residues. The CDR3, as DNA: TGTGCCAGTAGTATGGACAGGGGAGGTCCTAACTATGGCTACACCTTC. Translated: CASSMDRGGPNYGYTF.

CDR3 residues: CASSLARAGGPSTHLMFF. The CDR3, as DNA: TGTGCCAGCAGCTTAGCCCGAGCGGGAGGGCCTTCCACCCACTTGATGTTCTTC. J is TRBJ2-1 and V is TRBV11-2; 10 positions match TRBD2. The CDR3 consists of 18 residues. Germline V CDR1 and CDR2: SGHAT, FQNNGV. V shed 1 base, J shed 15 bases, and the junction held 21 bases outside the gene matches.

The V and J genes are TRBV7-8 and TRBJ2-7, with 8 bases identical to TRBD2. V gave up 1 base and J gave up 0 bases; unmatched junction bases: 5. This CDR3 has 16 residues. Germline CDR1 SGHVS, CDR2 FQNEAQ. The DNA of the CDR3 is TGTGCCAGCAGCTTAGTGTTAGCGGGAACCTCCTACGAGCAGTACTTC. Amino acids: CASSLVLAGTSYEQYF.

CDR3 in amino acids: CASSQDIGTGVHQPQHF. CDR3 coding DNA: TGCGCCAGCAGCCAAGATATTGGGACAGGGGTACATCAGCCCCAGCATTTT. This sequence joins TRBV4-1 and TRBJ1-5; 10 positions agree with TRBD1. After removal of 0 bases from V and 5 bases from J, the junction contained 7 bases not matched to a gene. CDR1 is MGHRA and CDR2 is YSYEKL in the germline V gene. The CDR3 length is 17 residues.

The table lists this clone with a count of one. The gene calls are TRBV29-1 and TRBJ2-5, with 8 nucleotides matching TRBD1. This CDR3 has 13 amino acids. Germline CDR1 and CDR2: SQVTM and ANQGSEA. The V gene end was trimmed by 3 bases and the J gene end by 4 bases; junction bases not matched to a gene: 4. The CDR3 protein is CSVDRGLGETQYF. CDR3 DNA: TGCAGCGTTGACAGGGGGCTGGGAGAGACCCAGTACTTC.

V usage is TRBV18 and J usage is TRBJ2-3, with D tentatively TRBD2 (6 bases). V was clipped by 3 bases and J by 2 bases, with 15 bases between them. The germline V gene has CDR1 KGHSH and CDR2 LQKENI. This CDR3 contains 16 residues. The chain's CDR3 is CASSPGGGRLTDTQYF. CDR3 nucleotides: TGTGCCAGCTCACCCGGCGGAGGGCGCCTCACAGATACGCAGTATTTT.

The gene calls are TRBV27 and TRBJ1-1, with 9 nucleotides matching TRBD1. The V gene end was trimmed by 6 bases and the J gene end by 0 bases; junction bases not matched to a gene: 8. The germline V gene encodes CDR1 MNHEY and CDR2 SMNVEV (reference sequence). This CDR3 has 16 amino acids. The CDR3 DNA reads as TGTGCCAGCAGCGTACAGGGGGCCCTACTGAACACTGAAGCTTTCTTT. This sequence encodes CASSVQGALLNTEAFF.

The chain carries TRBV9 and TRBJ2-3; D is uncertain. Germline-derived CDR1 and CDR2 are SGDLS and YYNGEE. V dropped 0 bases and J dropped 2 bases, with 7 bases sitting between them. There are 14 residues in the CDR3. The CDR3 bases are TGTGCCAGCAGCGTAGGGCAGGACACAGATACGCAGTATTTT. Protein product: CASSVGQDTDTQYF.

The CDR3 region has the DNA TGTGCCAGCTCACGACTAGAAGAGACCCAGTACTTC. It yields the protein CASSRLEETQYF. The gene calls are TRBV18 and TRBJ2-5, with a possible D match to TRBD2 (6 bases). V was cut by 4 bases and J by 3 bases, with 6 bases left in between. The length of the CDR3 is 12 residues. Germline V gives CDR1 KGHSH, CDR2 LQKENI.

The V call is TRBV15, the J call TRBJ2-5; D is perhaps TRBD1 (5 bases). V was cut by 3 bases and J by 4 bases, with 18 bases left in between. Germline loops: CDR1 LNHNV, CDR2 YYDKDF (reference sequence). This CDR3 is built from 16 residues. The CDR3, as DNA: TGTGCCACCAGCAGGGCCCTTGACAGATTTGGAGAGACCCAGTACTTC. This encodes CATSRALDRFGETQYF.

This chain connects TRBV28 to TRBJ1-3; 7 positions agree with TRBD1. Germline V gene sequence: CDR1 MDHEN, CDR2 SYDVKM. The CDR3 is 16 amino acids. Trimming at V came to 5 bases and at J to 0 bases, leaving 7 bases not matched to a gene. In DNA form, the CDR3 reads TGTGCCAGCAGTCCCCCCGGGACAGTCTCTGGAAACACCATATATTTT. Translation: CASSPPGTVSGNTIYF.

This chain links TRBV11-2 with TRBJ2-3, with a tentative D call TRBD2 (5 bases). From germline, CDR1 is SGHAT and CDR2 FQNNGV. The CDR3 is made up of 13 amino acids. V lost 1 base to trimming and J lost 3 bases, with 5 bases between them. Here the CDR3 reads CASSLGGTDTQYF. CDR3 in DNA: TGTGCCAGCAGCTTAGGAGGGACAGATACGCAGTATTTT.

The chain combines TRBV13 with TRBJ1-1; D gene ambiguous. With 1 base removed from V and 7 bases from J, the gap between germline ends came to 4 bases. Germline V gene sequence: CDR1 PRHDT, CDR2 FYEKMQ (reference sequence). The CDR3 has 11 residues. CDR3 sequence (DNA): TGTGCCAGCAGCTTAGTCGTTGAAGCTTTCTTT. Translated: CASSLVVEAFF.

V gene TRBV19 combines with J gene TRBJ2-7; unclear D gene. Germline-derived CDR1 and CDR2 are LNHDA and SQIVND (reference sequence). V dropped 3 bases and J dropped 2 bases, with 11 bases sitting between them. This CDR3 has 14 residues. The CDR3 here is CASSMKYQAYEQYF. CDR3 coding DNA: TGTGCCAGTAGTATGAAATATCAGGCCTACGAGCAGTACTTC.

The chain has TRBV7-9 and TRBJ2-7; TRBD2 agrees at 7 bases. Trimming at V came to 2 bases and at J to 4 bases, leaving 11 bases not matched to a gene. CDR3 size: 16 residues. Germline CDR1 and CDR2: SEHNR and FQNEAQ (reference sequence). The CDR3 sequence is CASSLSAGDGAYEQYF. CDR3 nucleotides: TGTGCCAGCAGCTTATCGGCGGGAGACGGGGCATACGAGCAGTACTTC. Drawing the rest from reference TRBV7-9 and TRBJ2-7, the complete variable domain is DTGVSQNPRHKITKRGQNVTFRCDPISEHNRLYWYRQTLGQGPEFLTYFQNEAQLEKSRLLSDRFSAERPKGSFSTLEIQRTEQGDSAMYLCASSLSAGDGAYEQYFGPGTRLTVT.

The J gene is TRBJ2-1, the V gene TRBV5-1; 7 bases match TRBD1. V trimming: 2 bases; J trimming: 6 bases; junction bases outside the gene matches: 8. This CDR3 has 15 amino acids. Per germline, CDR1 SGHRS and CDR2 YFSETQ. CDR3 in DNA: TGCGCCAGCAGCTTTGGTTCGGGACAGAGCAATGAGCAGTTCTTC. Protein sequence: CASSFGSGQSNEQFF.

This chain connects TRBV10-2 to TRBJ1-1; 11 nucleotides line up with TRBD1. The junction had 7 bases not matched to a gene; V was cut back by 7 bases and J by 0 bases. The CDR3 is made up of 16 amino acids. Germline values: CDR1 WSHSY, CDR2 SAAADI. CDR3: CASKTPGQGVNTEAFF. CDR3 sequence (DNA): TGCGCCAGCAAGACACCGGGACAGGGGGTGAACACTGAAGCTTTCTTT.

J is TRBJ2-3 and V is TRBV13, with TRBD1 matching over 8 bases. With 2 bases clipped from V and 3 bases from J, the junction kept 7 bases outside the gene matches. The CDR3 totals 16 residues. Germline assignment: CDR1 PRHDT and CDR2 FYEKMQ (reference sequence). CDR3: CASSLRSGGSTDTQYF. As DNA, the CDR3 is TGTGCCAGCAGCTTAAGGTCAGGGGGCTCTACAGATACGCAGTATTTT.

This clone was detected only once. J is TRBJ1-5 and V is TRBV6-1, with 10 bases fitting TRBD1. The CDR3 is made up of 15 amino acids. The junction had 6 bases not matched to a gene; V was cut back by 4 bases and J by 6 bases. Germline CDR1 is MNHNS and CDR2 is SASEGT. The CDR3 nucleotides read TGTGCCAGCAGTGGCCGGGACAGGGGAGGTCAGCCCCAGCATTTT. This gives the protein CASSGRDRGGQPQHF.

The gene calls are TRBV9 and TRBJ1-2, with unresolved D. V was pared by 4 bases and J by 7 bases, with 23 bases between. Germline lookup yields CDR1 SGDLS and CDR2 YYNGEE. This CDR3 has 16 residues. The CDR3 region has the DNA TGTGCCAGCAGCCCTTCTTCACTACGGCAGTCTCGTGGCTACACCTTC. This codes for CASSPSSLRQSRGYTF.

V and J are TRBV6-6 and TRBJ1-1; D remains ambiguous. Germline CDR1 MNHNY, CDR2 SVGAGI (reference sequence). This CDR3 has 13 amino acids. Between the trimmed V and J ends, which lost 0 bases and 5 bases, there was a span of 7 bases. CDR3 sequence reads: CASSYSRETEAFF. DNA for the CDR3: TGTGCCAGCAGTTACTCCCGGGAAACTGAAGCTTTCTTT.

The V call is TRBV5-1, the J call TRBJ1-1; the match to TRBD1 covers 7 bases. Germline loops: CDR1 SGHRS, CDR2 YFSETQ. This CDR3 has 17 residues. Germline trimming cut 5 bases from V and 3 bases from J; bases unmatched to any gene: 16. CDR3 protein: CASRTTGVPTYYTEAFF. The CDR3 nucleotides are TGCGCCAGCAGGACTACAGGGGTGCCCACTTACTACACTGAAGCTTTCTTT.